Shown below are 32 T cell receptor beta chains from a single sample sequenced in a study of blood T cell repertoires in COVID-19. The data were produced by immunoSEQ multiplex PCR, yet TCRdb's version contains in-frame clones alone and is incomplete. The sample contains roughly 180,000 clones, roughly 80% of which appear only once. The sequencing sample was made of peripheral blood. The receptors shown here come from a woman between 35 and 50 years old with COVID-19, enrolled during active disease.

About this clone: Other nucleotide sequences in the sample specify the same CDR3. The V gene is TRBV3-1 (or the pseudogene TRBV3-2), the J gene TRBJ2-5, with 8 bases aligning to TRBD2. This CDR3 contains 14 residues. Germline values: CDR1 LGHDT, CDR2 YNNKEL (reference sequence). Germline trimming cut 4 bases from V and 5 bases from J; bases unmatched to any gene: 6. The chain's CDR3 is CASSPRGGRETQYF. The CDR3 bases are TGTGCCAGCAGCCCACGGGGGGGCAGGGAGACCCAGTACTTC.

The chain is built from TRBV7-9 and TRBJ2-1; TRBD2 matches 10 bases. Unmatched junction bases numbered 5, after V lost 0 bases and J lost 6 bases. This CDR3 has 16 residues. The germline V gene encodes CDR1 SEHNR and CDR2 FQNEAQ (reference sequence). CDR3 DNA sequence: TGTGCCAGCAGCTTAGCGTCGCAGCGGGGGGGCAATGAGCAGTTCTTC. Its translation: CASSLASQRGGNEQFF.

The rearrangement joins TRBV21-1 to TRBJ1-1; the D segment call TRBD1 is taken from the table without a DNA check. TRBV21-1 is a known pseudogene. There are 16 residues in the CDR3. The CDR3 DNA reads as TGTGCCAGCGGTGGTCAAGACAGACCGAAGAACACTGAAGCTTTCTTT. Protein product: CASGGQDRPKNTEAFF.

The J gene is TRBJ2-1, the V gene TRBV2; 8 bases line up with TRBD1. V dropped 3 bases and J dropped 2; count of bases not matched to a gene: 0. Germline V gene data show CDR1 as SNHLY and CDR2 as FYNNEI. The CDR3 loop spans 14 amino acids. CDR3 DNA: TGTGCCAGCAGTGACAGGGGGCCCTACAATGAGCAGTTCTTC. Protein product: CASSDRGPYNEQFF.

This sequence joins TRBV2 and TRBJ1-3; tentatively, D is TRBD1 (5 bases). Germline loops: CDR1 SNHLY, CDR2 FYNNEI. V was cut by 3 bases and J by 4 bases, with 10 bases left in between. This CDR3 comprises 14 residues. CDR3 bases: TGTGCCAGCAGTGACAGGCGGGGGGGAAACACCATATATTTT. Translating gives CASSDRRGGNTIYF.

The V call is TRBV4-1, the J call TRBJ2-1; D possibly corresponds to TRBD2 (5 bases). V was shortened by 0 bases and J by 6 bases, with 12 bases between the two germline ends. Per the germline V gene, CDR1 is MGHRA and CDR2 is YSYEKL. CDR3 length: 15 amino acids. The CDR3 is CASSQESSASNEQFF. Written as DNA, the CDR3 is TGCGCCAGCAGCCAAGAAAGTAGCGCGAGCAATGAGCAGTTCTTC.

J is TRBJ2-2 and V is TRBV7-3; no reliable D call. This CDR3 has 13 amino acids. Germline V gives CDR1 SGHTA, CDR2 FQGTGA. Trimming removed 5 bases at V and 6 bases at J, with 10 bases between. CDR3 bases: TGTGCCAGCAGCACTGAGTTTCCCGGGGAGCTGTTTTTT. Its translation is CASSTEFPGELFF.

The J gene is TRBJ1-1, the V gene TRBV30, with D possibly TRBD1 on 6 matching bases. V lost 1 base, J lost 8 bases, and 8 bases lay in between. The germline CDR1 and CDR2 sequences are GTSNPN and SVGIG (reference sequence). This CDR3 has 11 residues. CDR3 region: CAWSEGVEAFF. The DNA for the CDR3 is TGTGCCTGGAGTGAGGGGGTAGAAGCTTTCTTT.

V usage is TRBV11-3 and J usage is TRBJ2-7, with 7 bases fitting TRBD1. This CDR3 spans 13 amino acids. CDR1 and CDR2 from the germline V gene are SGHNT and YENEEA. Trimming removed 5 bases from V and 3 bases from J; junction bases left unmatched: 4. For the CDR3, the DNA is TGTGCCAGCAGCAGGGACAGATTCTACGAGCAGTACTTC. This gives the protein CASSRDRFYEQYF. The variable domain in full, completed from reference TRBV11-3 and TRBJ2-7, reads EAGVVQSPRYKIIEKKQPVAFWCNPISGHNTLYWYLQNLGQGPELLIRYENEEAVDDSQLPKDRFSAERLKGVDSTLKIQPAELGDSAVYLCASSRDRFYEQYFGPGTRLTVT.

This chain connects TRBV27 to TRBJ2-2; 10 bases map to TRBD2. Germline assignment: CDR1 MNHEY and CDR2 SMNVEV (reference sequence). The V gene end was trimmed by 5 bases and the J gene end by 4 bases; junction bases not matched to a gene: 13. The CDR3 is 18 residues long. DNA of the CDR3: TGTGCCAGCAGTCGCAACTTGAGGACTAGCGGTGGCACCGGGGAGCTGTTTTTT. This gives the protein CASSRNLRTSGGTGELFF.

The chain employs TRBV6-5 and TRBJ1-4; TRBD1 aligns across 10 bases. Per the germline V gene, CDR1 is MNHEY and CDR2 is SVGAGI. After removal of 9 bases from V and 7 bases from J, the junction contained 5 bases not matched to a gene. The CDR3 sequence is 13 residues long. The CDR3 here is CASRTGGVEKLFF. The DNA of the CDR3 is TGTGCCAGTAGGACAGGGGGTGTTGAAAAACTGTTTTTT.

The chain employs TRBV18 and TRBJ2-1; D perhaps matches TRBD2 (5 bases). V was cut by 3 bases and J by 7 bases, with 16 bases left in between. Germline V lookup: CDR1 KGHSH, CDR2 LQKENI. The CDR3 is 15 residues long. CDR3 sequence reads: CASSPQGLTGNEQFF. The CDR3 DNA reads TGTGCCAGCTCACCCCAAGGGCTTACGGGAAATGAGCAGTTCTTC.

CDR3 sequence reads: CASSLLSSGVSEQYF. CDR3 bases: TGTGCCAGCAGTTTACTTTCTAGCGGGGTGTCAGAGCAGTACTTC. The chain has TRBV28 and TRBJ2-7; 9 nucleotides agree with TRBD2. Germline-derived CDR1 and CDR2 are MDHEN and SYDVKM. With 2 bases clipped from V and 7 bases from J, the junction kept 9 bases outside the gene matches. The CDR3 sequence is 15 residues long.

The chain carries TRBV5-1 and TRBJ2-1; 9 bases are a match to TRBD1. The CDR3 is made up of 14 amino acids. Per the germline V gene, CDR1 is SGHRS and CDR2 is YFSETQ. Trimming took 4 bases from V and 8 from J; bases not matched to a gene: 7. The CDR3 nucleotides are TGCGCCAGCAGCCGGACAGGGGCGCGAGATGAGCAGTTCTTC. It is translated as CASSRTGARDEQFF.

V and J are TRBV3-1 (or the pseudogene TRBV3-2) and TRBJ1-2, with D uncertain. The CDR3 totals 13 residues. Germline lookup yields CDR1 LGHDT and CDR2 YNNKEL (reference sequence). Trimming removed 4 bases from V and 4 bases from J, with 10 bases in between. Written as DNA, the CDR3 is TGTGCCAGCAGCCTGGGTCTAGGCTATGGCTACACCTTC. Amino acids: CASSLGLGYGYTF.

The V and J genes are TRBV7-6 and TRBJ2-2; D is perhaps TRBD2 (6 bases). The CDR3 runs 15 residues. V was pared by 3 bases and J by 5 bases, with 13 bases between. Germline V gene data show CDR1 as SGHVS and CDR2 as FNYEAQ. CDR3 protein: CASSLLAGSTGELFF. The CDR3 DNA sequence: TGTGCCAGCAGCTTGTTGGCGGGGAGTACCGGGGAGCTGTTTTTT.

The V and J genes are TRBV7-3 and TRBJ2-1, with 13 bases aligning to TRBD2. The CDR3 sequence is 15 residues long. V shed 3 bases and J 9 bases; nucleotides not matched to a gene: 5. CDR1 and CDR2 (germline): SGHTA, FQGTGA. This CDR3 reads CASSFGLAGVVEQFF. DNA for the CDR3: TGTGCCAGCAGCTTTGGACTAGCGGGAGTCGTTGAGCAGTTCTTC.

This chain uses TRBV5-4 with TRBJ1-2; D possibly corresponds to TRBD1 (5 bases). CDR1 is SGHNT, CDR2 YYREEE, per germline (reference sequence). V dropped 5 bases and J dropped 8 bases, with 16 bases sitting between them. This CDR3 contains 13 residues. CDR3 sequence (DNA): TGTGCCAGCAGAAAGGCCTCAGGGCGAGGCTACACCTTC. Protein: CASRKASGRGYTF. Supplemented by reference TRBV5-4 and TRBJ1-2, the full variable domain reads ETGVTQSPTHLIKTRGQQVTLRCSSQSGHNTVSWYQQALGQGPQFIFQYYREEENGRGNFPPRFSGLQFPNYSSELNVNALELDDSALYLCASRKASGRGYTFGSGTRLTVV.

The chain uses TRBV7-3 and TRBJ2-5; 10 bases fit TRBD2. Looked up from germline, CDR1 is SGHTA and CDR2 is FQGTGA. The CDR3 has 18 residues. V lost 5 bases and J lost 5; bases outside the gene matches: 17. The CDR3 protein is CASSPTGGSGGLPETQYF. The DNA for the CDR3 is TGTGCCAGCAGCCCCACGGGTGGTAGCGGGGGGTTACCCGAGACCCAGTACTTC.

The J gene is TRBJ2-4, the V gene TRBV3-1 (or the pseudogene TRBV3-2); 8 bases are a match to TRBD1. The CDR3 covers 17 residues. J gave up 2 bases and V 4 bases, and 10 bases lay outside the gene matches. CDR1 and CDR2 (germline): LGHDT, YNNKEL (reference sequence). This CDR3 reads CASSPTGTGLSKNIQYF. The CDR3 nucleotides are TGTGCCAGCAGCCCGACCGGGACAGGTCTTTCCAAAAACATTCAGTACTTC.

The rearrangement links TRBV6-1 to TRBJ2-1, with D tentatively TRBD2 (6 bases). The CDR3 sequence is 16 residues long. Per the germline V gene, CDR1 is MNHNS and CDR2 is SASEGT. Trimming cost V 4 bases and J 10 bases, with 23 bases left between them. The CDR3 coding sequence is TGTGCCAGCAGTGCGGTGGAGGGCCGTTTATCCTACGAGCAGTTCTTC. Residues: CASSAVEGRLSYEQFF.

The CDR3 sequence is CASSLEQWNTEAFF. The CDR3 region has the DNA TGTGCCAGCAGCTTGGAACAGTGGAACACTGAAGCTTTCTTT. The rearrangement joins TRBV5-6 to TRBJ1-1, with D uncertain. CDR3 length: 14 amino acids. Trimming shortened V by 0 bases and J by 1 base, and 7 bases separated the two germline ends. Per the germline V gene, CDR1 is SGHDT and CDR2 is YYEEEE.

The table lists this clone with a few counts. The rearrangement links TRBV7-8 to TRBJ1-6; D possibly corresponds to TRBD1 (6 bases). The CDR3 has 14 residues. The germline gives CDR1 SGHVS, CDR2 FQNEAQ. With 3 bases removed from V and 9 bases from J, the gap between germline ends came to 12 bases. The CDR3 loop is CASSFAQGGSPLHF. The CDR3 bases are TGTGCCAGCAGCTTTGCACAGGGTGGTTCACCCCTCCACTTT.

The CDR3, as DNA: TGTGCCAGCAGCCCCACGACAGGGGAGGCCACTGAAGCTTTCTTT. It yields the protein CASSPTTGEATEAFF. The chain carries TRBV9 and TRBJ1-1; 8 nucleotides agree with TRBD1. The V and J ends lost 4 bases and 4 bases, in that order; junction bases with no gene match: 9. The CDR3 spans 15 residues. Germline loops: CDR1 SGDLS, CDR2 YYNGEE. Drawing the rest from reference TRBV9 and TRBJ1-1, the complete variable domain is DSGVTQTPKHLITATGQRVTLRCSPRSGDLSVYWYQQSLDQGLQFLIQYYNGEERAKGNILERFSAQQFPDLHSELNLSSLELGDSALYFCASSPTTGEATEAFFGQGTRLTVV.

CDR3 DNA: TGTGCCAGCAGCTTAACAGGGAGTTCACCCCTCCACTTT. It is translated as CASSLTGSSPLHF. The rearrangement joins TRBV5-4 to TRBJ1-6; a weak D match, TRBD1 (6 bases). V was trimmed by 2 bases and J by 9 bases, leaving 9 bases between them. This CDR3 is 13 amino acids long. The germline gives CDR1 SGHNT, CDR2 YYREEE (reference sequence). Based on the CDR3 plus reference TRBV5-4 and TRBJ1-6, the full variable domain is ETGVTQSPTHLIKTRGQQVTLRCSSQSGHNTVSWYQQALGQGPQFIFQYYREEENGRGNFPPRFSGLQFPNYSSELNVNALELDDSALYLCASSLTGSSPLHFGNGTRLTVT.

This clone appeared a few times. The genes are TRBV30 and TRBJ2-5; a possible D gene is TRBD1 (5 bases). The CDR3 loop spans 13 amino acids. Germline V lookup: CDR1 GTSNPN, CDR2 SVGIG (reference sequence). Trimming pared 2 bases from V and 5 bases from J, leaving 12 bases between. The CDR3 coding sequence is TGTGCCTGGAGTTTCCGTGGGGCGGAGACCCAGTACTTC. Its protein product is CAWSFRGAETQYF.

This chain joins TRBV19 and TRBJ2-5; tentative D call: TRBD1 (5 bases). V dropped 5 bases and J dropped 4 bases, with 14 bases sitting between them. The CDR3 extends over 14 amino acids. CDR1 is LNHDA, CDR2 SQIVND, per germline (reference sequence). CDR3 region: CASSLGPGRETQYF. CDR3 nucleotides: TGTGCCAGTAGTCTCGGACCAGGGCGAGAGACCCAGTACTTC.

The CDR3 region has the DNA TGTGCCAGCAGCTTGAATAGCGGGATGGATGAGCAGTTCTTC. Translation gives CASSLNSGMDEQFF. This sequence joins TRBV7-9 and TRBJ2-1; 8 bases match TRBD2. The trim removed 3 bases at V and 8 bases at J, leaving 6 bases unmatched. The CDR3 runs to 14 residues. The germline V gene has CDR1 SEHNR and CDR2 FQNEAQ (reference sequence).

In the case of this clone: The junction shows a germline mismatch at one end, possibly a read error. Here the CDR3 reads CASQGRGGSNEQYF. The DNA for the CDR3 is TGTGCCAGCCAAGGGAGGGGCGGCTCCAACGAGCAGTACTTC. V gene TRBV5-5 combines with J gene TRBJ2-7, with 7 bases identical to TRBD2. CDR3 length equals 14 residues. Germline-derived CDR1 and CDR2 are SGHKS and YYEKEE (reference sequence).

A few counts support this clone. The rearrangement uses TRBV4-1 and TRBJ1-5, with D unclear. Germline loops: CDR1 MGHRA, CDR2 YSYEKL. Trimming took off 0 bases at V and 0 bases at J, with 15 bases between the two ends. The CDR3 runs 18 residues. CDR3 in amino acids: CASSQDRGFGNSNQPQHF. The CDR3 DNA sequence: TGCGCCAGCAGCCAAGATAGAGGGTTTGGAAATAGCAATCAGCCCCAGCATTTT.

This clone appeared a single time. This chain links TRBV11-3 with TRBJ2-2; the D gene is possibly TRBD2 (6 bases). The CDR3 spans 15 residues. CDR1 is SGHNT and CDR2 is YENEEA in the germline V gene. The V end was cut by 1 base, the J end by 4 bases, with 10 bases between. The CDR3 nucleotides read TGTGCCAGCAGCTTAGGTGGTAGCGGCACCGGGGAGCTGTTTTTT. This encodes CASSLGGSGTGELFF. Looking up the rest from reference TRBV11-3 and TRBJ2-2 gives the full variable domain: EAGVVQSPRYKIIEKKQPVAFWCNPISGHNTLYWYLQNLGQGPELLIRYENEEAVDDSQLPKDRFSAERLKGVDSTLKIQPAELGDSAVYLCASSLGGSGTGELFFGEGSRLTVL.

This sequence joins TRBV9 and TRBJ2-1; D unresolved. The CDR3 has 15 residues. V dropped 4 bases and J dropped 6 bases, with 17 bases sitting between them. CDR1 is SGDLS and CDR2 is YYNGEE in the germline V gene. This chain's CDR3 is CASSPRVFPGNEQFF. The CDR3, as DNA: TGTGCCAGCAGCCCCCGGGTGTTTCCGGGCAATGAGCAGTTCTTC.